The 17 T cell receptor beta chains below were found in one sample sequenced in a study of siplizumab effects on memory and regulatory T cells. The table came from immunoSEQ multiplex PCR; TCRdb's copy has only in-frame clones and leaves some out. The sample holds about 56,000 clones; about 98% are singletons and the top ten take 0.85% to 1.4%. The sequenced sample consisted of naive CD8+ T cells sorted from blood. The receptor set was obtained from a human donor in good health.

The chain combines TRBV6-1 with TRBJ1-2, with D unresolved. The CDR3 has 12 residues. V lost 3 bases and J lost 4, with 6 bases in between. Germline CDR1 reads MNHNS; CDR2 reads SASEGT. The CDR3 DNA reads TGTGCCAGCAGTGAGGACCTCTATGGCTACACCTTC. It translates to CASSEDLYGYTF.

The V gene is TRBV30, the J gene TRBJ2-2; 15 bases line up with TRBD2. From germline, CDR1 is GTSNPN and CDR2 SVGIG (reference sequence). This CDR3 region has 16 residues. Unmatched junction bases numbered 4, after V lost 3 bases and J lost 5 bases. CDR3 loop: CAWSRGLAGGTGELFF. CDR3 coding DNA: TGTGCCTGGAGCCGGGGACTAGCGGGAGGTACCGGGGAGCTGTTTTTT.

This clone was seen just once. V usage is TRBV18 and J usage is TRBJ2-7, with D possibly TRBD2 on 6 matching bases. The CDR3 is made up of 13 amino acids. Trimming took 5 bases from V and 2 from J, leaving 10 bases between them. Germline CDR1 KGHSH, CDR2 LQKENI. CDR3 protein: CASSSGLTYEQYF. DNA of the CDR3: TGTGCCAGCTCATCGGGACTCACCTACGAGCAGTACTTC.

This chain uses TRBV9 with TRBJ2-1; D may be TRBD1 or TRBD2 (5 bases each). Germline CDR1 and CDR2: SGDLS and YYNGEE. Trimming stripped 0 bases from V and 8 bases from J, with 15 bases between. CDR3 length equals 15 residues. The CDR3 protein is CASSVAGAGGDEQFF. The CDR3 nucleotides are TGTGCCAGCAGCGTAGCTGGGGCTGGGGGTGATGAGCAGTTCTTC.

This sequence joins TRBV13 and TRBJ2-3; 16 nucleotides agree with TRBD2. The CDR3 spans 19 residues. The ends lost 4 bases at V and 4 bases at J; junction bases unmatched: 11. CDR1 PRHDT and CDR2 FYEKMQ come from the germline V gene (reference sequence). The CDR3 protein is CASSSGLAGGSVIADTQYF. In nucleotides, the CDR3 is TGTGCCAGCAGCTCGGGACTAGCGGGAGGGTCTGTGATAGCAGATACGCAGTATTTT.

The gene calls are TRBV4-1 and TRBJ1-5; D may be TRBD1 (6 bases). The CDR3 extends over 16 amino acids. Germline CDR1 MGHRA, CDR2 YSYEKL. Trimming stripped 2 bases from V and 0 bases from J, with 11 bases between. CDR3 nucleotides: TGCGCCAGCAGCCAACCCACAGGGAGTAGCAATCAGCCCCAGCATTTT. Translated, it gives CASSQPTGSSNQPQHF.

V usage is TRBV6-5 and J usage is TRBJ2-6; 7 bases fit TRBD1. Per germline, CDR1 MNHEY and CDR2 SVGAGI. V was pared by 6 bases and J by 0 bases, with 2 bases of the junction left unmatched. There are 15 residues in the CDR3. The CDR3 region is CASRTGISGANVLTF. The CDR3 DNA follows: TGTGCCAGCAGGACAGGGATCTCTGGGGCCAACGTCCTGACTTTC.

CDR3 DNA sequence: TGTGCCAGCAGCCAGATCGGGGACAGGGGGTTTGAGCAGTACTTC. Protein product: CASSQIGDRGFEQYF. The chain employs TRBV7-9 and TRBJ2-7; 11 bases align to TRBD1. The trim removed 5 bases at V and 7 bases at J, leaving 10 bases unmatched. Germline V gene data show CDR1 as SEHNR and CDR2 as FQNEAQ (reference sequence). The CDR3 totals 15 residues. Looking up the rest from reference TRBV7-9 and TRBJ2-7 gives the full variable domain: DTGVSQNPRHKITKRGQNVTFRCDPISEHNRLYWYRQTLGQGPEFLTYFQNEAQLEKSRLLSDRFSAERPKGSFSTLEIQRTEQGDSAMYLCASSQIGDRGFEQYFGPGTRLTVT.

This chain uses TRBV4-3 with TRBJ2-2; no firm D call. The CDR3 contains 14 residues. The V end was cut by 1 base, the J end by 2 bases, with 5 bases between. CDR1 is LGHNA and CDR2 is YSLEER in the germline V gene. The chain's CDR3 is CASSQAFNTGELFF. CDR3 bases: TGCGCCAGCAGCCAAGCATTTAACACCGGGGAGCTGTTTTTT.

The chain couples TRBV2 to TRBJ1-1; a weak D match, TRBD1 (5 bases). This CDR3 spans 15 amino acids. CDR1 and CDR2 (germline): SNHLY, FYNNEI. V was shortened by 4 bases and J by 0 bases, with 12 bases between the two germline ends. The CDR3 protein is CASSARDLLNTEAFF. CDR3 nucleotides: TGTGCCAGCAGTGCCAGGGACCTTCTGAACACTGAAGCTTTCTTT.

The rearrangement uses TRBV27 and TRBJ2-1; 8 bases are shared with TRBD2. The germline gives CDR1 MNHEY, CDR2 SMNVEV (reference sequence). This CDR3 is 13 amino acids long. The V gene end was trimmed by 6 bases and the J gene end by 5 bases; junction bases not matched to a gene: 3. CDR3 nucleotides: TGTGCCAGCAGGGGAGCGGGAGACAATGAGCAGTTCTTC. Its protein is CASRGAGDNEQFF.

The CDR3 nucleotides read TGTGCCAGCAGTTACCATAGCTCCTACAATGAGCAGTTCTTC. Translation: CASSYHSSYNEQFF. The chain is built from TRBV6-6 and TRBJ2-1, with no clear D. The CDR3 has 14 residues. V dropped 2 bases and J dropped 0 bases, with 5 bases sitting between them. CDR1 is MNHNY, CDR2 SVGAGI, per germline (reference sequence).

This chain links TRBV7-3 with TRBJ2-7; a possible D gene is TRBD1 (8 bases). Germline V gene data show CDR1 as SGHTA and CDR2 as FQGTGA. CDR3 length equals 14 residues. Between the trimmed V and J ends, which lost 2 bases and 4 bases, there was a span of 12 bases. The CDR3 spells CASSLGQGGYEQYF. The CDR3 DNA sequence: TGTGCCAGCAGCTTAGGACAGGGAGGGTACGAGCAGTACTTC.

This sequence joins TRBV21-1 and TRBJ2-7. TRBV21-1 represents a pseudogene. CDR3 size: 20 residues. CDR3 protein: CASSKGVWAGLTGRFYEQYF. CDR3 DNA sequence: TGTGCCAGCAGCAAAGGGGTGTGGGCGGGTCTGACGGGGCGATTCTACGAGCAGTACTTC.

The J gene is TRBJ2-2, the V gene TRBV29-1; D may correspond to TRBD1 or TRBD2 (6 bases each). V shed 4 bases and J shed 3 bases, with 15 bases lying between them. The CDR3 loop spans 15 amino acids. The germline CDR1 and CDR2 sequences are SQVTM and ANQGSEA. CDR3 coding DNA: TGCAGCGTTGTTCAGGCAGGGGAGGACACCGGGGAGCTGTTTTTT. Amino acids: CSVVQAGEDTGELFF.

The chain recombines TRBV29-1 with TRBJ2-7; D is uncertain. The V and J ends lost 1 base and 7 bases respectively, with 20 bases between them. Germline V gene data show CDR1 as SQVTM and CDR2 as ANQGSEA. The CDR3 sequence is 15 residues long. The DNA of the CDR3 is TGCAGCGTTGAAGCGATAGGGTCCCCATTGGGAGAGCAGTACTTC. This sequence encodes CSVEAIGSPLGEQYF.

CDR3 region: CASSLTGTSDSTDTQYF. The CDR3 nucleotides are TGTGCCAGCAGCTTAACCGGGACTAGCGATAGCACAGATACGCAGTATTTT. The chain employs TRBV7-3 and TRBJ2-3; 10 bases align to TRBD2. CDR1 and CDR2 from the germline V gene are SGHTA and FQGTGA. This CDR3 region has 17 residues. Losses at the gene ends were 0 bases for V and 0 bases for J; bases not matched to a gene: 3.